This is a list of T cell receptor beta chains from one sample in a study of blood T cell repertoires in COVID-19. Method: immunoSEQ multiplex PCR; TCRdb's copy keeps in-frame clones and lacks some. The repertoire holds roughly 410,000 clones, with roughly 90% as singletons. The sample consisted of peripheral blood. Receptors were obtained from a middle-aged woman with COVID-19, enrolled during active disease. The CDR3 runs from the conserved cysteine through the conserved F or W. D genes are given only for firm matches. Clone size is not always given. Where it is, it says once, few, many or a class for expanded clones.

TRBD2	TRBJ2-1	.	TRBV15	TGTGCCACCAGCAGCGGAGCTAGCGGGAGTAATGAGCAGTTCTTC	CATSSGASGSNEQFF
.	TRBJ2-3	once	TRBV11-2	TGTGCCAGCAGCCCCCGGCTAGCGTCTCGCGGAGATACGCAGTATTTT	CASSPRLASRGDTQYF
TRBD1	TRBJ2-7	.	TRBV18	TGTGCCAGCTCACCCTTAGGACAGGCGATATCCTACGAGCAGTACTTC	CASSPLGQAISYEQYF
.	TRBJ1-5	.	TRBV5-6	TGTGCCAGCAGCTTCAGTAATCAGCCCCAGCATTTT	CASSFSNQPQHF
.	TRBJ2-1	.	TRBV7-2	TGTGCCAGCAGCTTACGGCAGGGGCACCTCAATGAGCAGTTCTTC	CASSLRQGHLNEQFF
.	TRBJ2-6	.	TRBV28	TGTGCCAGCAGTTTATTCGGGGCTGGGGCCAACGTCCTGACTTTC	CASSLFGAGANVLTF
.	TRBJ1-5	.	TRBV6-1	TGTGCCAGCAGTGAAGTTGGGGGAGGGTCCCAGCATTTT	CASSEVGGGSQHF
.	TRBJ1-3	.	TRBV28	TGTGCCAGCAGTCGGTTTGGGACGTCGGGACACATATATTTT	CASSRFGTSGHIYF
.	TRBJ1-2	.	TRBV21-1	TGTGCCAGCAGCAAGGCAGATTCACACTATGGCTACACCTTC	CASSKADSHYGYTF
.	TRBJ1-6	.	TRBV7-9	TGTGCCAGCAGCTTAGCGAGTAGCGACTCACCCCTCCACTTT	CASSLASSDSPLHF
.	TRBJ1-2	.	TRBV10-3	TGTGCCATCATGTCGGACAGCACATACTTCTATGGCTACACCTTC	CAIMSDSTYFYGYTF
.	TRBJ1-1	.	TRBV19	TGTGCCAGTAGTCTCGGGGGAGTGGGGAACACTGAAGCTTTCTTT	CASSLGGVGNTEAFF
.	TRBJ2-6	.	TRBV19	TGTGCCAGTAGTCGTCGACCGGGACAAGGGTCTGGGGCCAACGTCCTGACTTTC	CASSRRPGQGSGANVLTF
.	TRBJ1-2	once	TRBV7-2	TGTGCCAGCAGCTTAGTCGAGGGGGAGCTTGGGTACACCTTC	CASSLVEGELGYTF
.	TRBJ1-2	.	TRBV6-5	TGTGCCAGCAGGGGAGGGGGGGAGGACTATGGCTACACCTTC	CASRGGGEDYGYTF
.	TRBJ1-5	.	TRBV4-1	TGCGCCAGCAGCCAAGATGGCAGGGTGGGGCAGCCCCAGCATTTT	CASSQDGRVGQPQHF
.	TRBJ2-7	once	TRBV29-1	TGCAGCGTTTCTCACCAGGGTGACGAGCAGTACTTC	CSVSHQGDEQYF
.	TRBJ1-5	once	TRBV7-2	TGTGCCAGCAGCTTAGTGCACGGGCAGCCCCAGCATTTT	CASSLVHGQPQHF
.	TRBJ1-1	.	TRBV24-1	TGTGCCACCAGGAGGAGGGTGAACACTGAAGCTTTCTTT	CATRRRVNTEAFF
TRBD1	TRBJ1-6	.	TRBV19	TGTGCCAGTAGTACGACAGGGGGGGAAAATTCACCCCTCCACTTT	CASSTTGGENSPLHF
TRBD1	TRBJ1-1	.	TRBV6-6	TGTGCCAGCCTTCTCCGGGACAGGGGGCGGATCACTGAAGCTTTCTTT	CASLLRDRGRITEAFF
TRBD1	TRBJ1-1	.	TRBV2	TGTGCCAGCAGTCCTAGGGGGCGGGTTGAAGCTTTCTTT	CASSPRGRVEAFF
.	TRBJ2-7	.	TRBV18	TGTGCCAGCTCACCACCGGGCCAGGATCGCTACGAGCAGTACTTC	CASSPPGQDRYEQYF
TRBD1	TRBJ2-3	.	TRBV3-1/TRBV3-2	TGTGCCAGCAGCCATAGTTTCCGGACAGGGGGCACAGATACGCAGTATTTT	CASSHSFRTGGTDTQYF
.	TRBJ2-2	once	TRBV7-8	TGTGCCAGCAGCACGTTCGGGCAGGGAAACACCGGGGAGCTGTTTTTT	CASSTFGQGNTGELFF
TRBD1	TRBJ2-1	.	TRBV10-1	TGCGCCAGCAGGAAACAGGGGGCGGACAATGAGCAGTTCTTC	CASRKQGADNEQFF
.	TRBJ1-6	once	TRBV28	TGTGCCAGCAGCTCTCTCGCGGGACGGATTAATTCACCCCTCCACTTT	CASSSLAGRINSPLHF
.	TRBJ1-2	.	TRBV2	TGTGCCAGCAGTGTGAGTGGCTACACCTTC	CASSVSGYTF
.	TRBJ1-1	.	TRBV7-9	TGTGCCAGCAGCTTAGTGGCAGGTGAAGCTTTCTTT	CASSLVAGEAFF